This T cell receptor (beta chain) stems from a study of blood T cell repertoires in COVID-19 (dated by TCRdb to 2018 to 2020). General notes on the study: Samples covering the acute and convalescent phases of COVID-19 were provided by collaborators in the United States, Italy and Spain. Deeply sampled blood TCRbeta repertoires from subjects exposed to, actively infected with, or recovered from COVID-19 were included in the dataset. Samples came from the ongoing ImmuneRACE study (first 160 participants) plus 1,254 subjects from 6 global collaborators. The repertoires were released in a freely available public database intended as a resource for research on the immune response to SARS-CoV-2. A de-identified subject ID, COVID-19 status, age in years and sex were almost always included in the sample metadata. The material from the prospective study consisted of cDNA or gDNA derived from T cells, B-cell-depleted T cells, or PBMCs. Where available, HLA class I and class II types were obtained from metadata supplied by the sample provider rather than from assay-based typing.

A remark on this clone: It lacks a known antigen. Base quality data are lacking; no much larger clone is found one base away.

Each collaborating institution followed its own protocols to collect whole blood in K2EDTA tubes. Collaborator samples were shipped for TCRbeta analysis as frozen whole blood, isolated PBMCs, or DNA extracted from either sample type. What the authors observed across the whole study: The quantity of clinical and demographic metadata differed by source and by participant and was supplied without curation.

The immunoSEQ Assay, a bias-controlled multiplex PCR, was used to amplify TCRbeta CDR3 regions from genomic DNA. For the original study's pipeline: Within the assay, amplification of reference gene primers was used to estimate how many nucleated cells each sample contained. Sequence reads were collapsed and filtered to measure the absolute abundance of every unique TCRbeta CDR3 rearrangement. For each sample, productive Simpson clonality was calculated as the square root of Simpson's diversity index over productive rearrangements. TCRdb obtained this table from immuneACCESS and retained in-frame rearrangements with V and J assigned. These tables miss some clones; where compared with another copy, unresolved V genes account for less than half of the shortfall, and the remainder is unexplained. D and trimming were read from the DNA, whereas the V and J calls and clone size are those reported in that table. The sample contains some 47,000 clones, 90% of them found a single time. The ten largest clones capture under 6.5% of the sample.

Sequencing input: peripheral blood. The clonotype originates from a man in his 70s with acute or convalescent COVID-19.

The DNA reads TGTGCCAGCAGGGGGGGACGCGGTCGCAATTCACCCCTCCACTTT. This encodes CASRGGRGRNSPLHF. Rearrangement joined TRBV28 to TRBJ1-6; TRBD1 might be the D gene, on 5 matching bases. The CDR3 holds 15 amino acids from the cysteine to the phenylalanine. The retained sequence is limited to the CDR3, 45 bases, with the frame set at the first base. Sequences MDHEN (CDR1) and SYDVKM (CDR2) are obtained from the germline V gene. Trimming takes 6 bases from V and 7 bases from J, and the germline ends sit 16 bases apart.